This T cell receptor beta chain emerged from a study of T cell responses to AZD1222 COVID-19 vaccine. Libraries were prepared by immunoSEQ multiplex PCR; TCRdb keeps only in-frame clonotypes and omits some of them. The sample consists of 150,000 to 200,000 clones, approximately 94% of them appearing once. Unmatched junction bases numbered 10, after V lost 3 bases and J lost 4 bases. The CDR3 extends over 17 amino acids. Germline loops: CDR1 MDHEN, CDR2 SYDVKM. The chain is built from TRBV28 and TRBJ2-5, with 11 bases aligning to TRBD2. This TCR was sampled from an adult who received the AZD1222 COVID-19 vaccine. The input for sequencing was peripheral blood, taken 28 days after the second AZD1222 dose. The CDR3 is CASSLAGTSGWGETQYF. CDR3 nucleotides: TGTGCCAGCAGTTTGGCCGGGACTAGCGGATGGGGAGAGACCCAGTACTTC.